The 8 T cell receptor beta chains listed next were all sequenced from one sample in a study of shared clonotypes between healthy human individuals (dated by TCRdb to 2020 to 2021). Preparation of the library involved the immunoSEQ multiplex PCR assay. The immuneACCESS repertoire file appears here via TCRdb, limited to in-frame rearrangements. These files lack a portion of the clones; in checked studies, under half of the deficit traces to unresolved V genes, and the cause of the others is not known. For this sample the table gives hundreds of thousands of clones, of which around 79% were detected only once. Less than 15% of the sample comes from the top ten. Sequenced input: PBMCs. These receptors were collected from a woman between 40 and 55 years old in good health. Some clones in this sample may be carry-over from other donors' samples.

The V call is TRBV19, the J call TRBJ2-6; tentatively, D is TRBD1 (6 bases). Looked up from germline, CDR1 is LNHDA and CDR2 is SQIVND (reference sequence). With 4 bases removed from V and 2 bases from J, the gap between germline ends came to 9 bases. The CDR3 loop spans 15 amino acids. CDR3 sequence: CASSTSGAGANVLTF. CDR3 DNA: TGTGCCAGTAGTACGTCAGGGGCTGGGGCCAACGTCCTGACTTTC.

The chain recombines TRBV2 with TRBJ1-2; a possible D gene is TRBD1 (5 bases). The CDR3 has 16 amino acids. CDR1 is SNHLY, CDR2 FYNNEI, per germline. V lost 3 bases, J lost 2 bases, and 16 bases lay in between. The CDR3 region is CASSEGGASLNYGYTF. CDR3 nucleotide sequence: TGTGCCAGCAGTGAGGGAGGGGCGTCCCTCAACTATGGCTACACCTTC.

V usage is TRBV30 and J usage is TRBJ1-1; no definite D call. CDR1 and CDR2 from the germline V gene are GTSNPN and SVGIG (reference sequence). Trimming left V 1 base short and J 0 bases short, with 6 bases between. This CDR3 has 13 amino acids. DNA for the CDR3: TGTGCCTGGAGTGGTTCGATGAACACTGAAGCTTTCTTT. Translated, it gives CAWSGSMNTEAFF.

The chain couples TRBV25-1 to TRBJ2-7; perhaps TRBD2 as D (6 bases). CDR1 and CDR2 from the germline V gene are MGHDK and SYGVNS. CDR3 length: 14 residues. The ends were cut back, 6 bases at V and 1 base at J, with 13 bases in the middle. CDR3 region: CASRRGLPSYEQYF. CDR3 bases: TGTGCCAGCAGGAGGGGACTCCCATCCTACGAGCAGTACTTC.

This chain connects TRBV5-1 to TRBJ2-3; D possibly corresponds to TRBD1 (6 bases). This CDR3 has 16 amino acids. The V end lost 1 base, the J end lost 0 bases, and 12 bases lay between the germline ends. Germline assignment: CDR1 SGHRS and CDR2 YFSETQ. CDR3 in DNA: TGCGCCAGCAGCTTGACAGGGCCCACTAGCACAGATACGCAGTATTTT. This translates into CASSLTGPTSTDTQYF.

The chain has TRBV28 and TRBJ1-1; D ambiguous. V was shortened by 5 bases and J by 4 bases, with 11 bases between the two germline ends. This CDR3 has 13 amino acids. Germline V gives CDR1 MDHEN, CDR2 SYDVKM. This chain's CDR3 is CASSPGRSTEAFF. In DNA, the CDR3 is TGTGCCAGCAGTCCCGGAAGGAGCACTGAAGCTTTCTTT. The whole variable domain, remainder taken from reference TRBV28 and TRBJ1-1, is DVKVTQSSRYLVKRTGEKVFLECVQDMDHENMFWYRQDPGLGLRLIYFSYDVKMKEKGDIPEGYSVSREKKERFSLILESASTNQTSMYLCASSPGRSTEAFFGQGTRLTVV.

The chain carries TRBV6-1 and TRBJ1-5; 8 bases are a match to TRBD1. CDR1 and CDR2 from the germline V gene are MNHNS and SASEGT. V lost 5 bases to trimming and J lost 5 bases; unmatched junction nucleotides: 5. CDR3 size: 14 residues. CDR3 protein: CASSLQGGDQPQHF. In DNA, the CDR3 is TGTGCCAGCAGTCTACAGGGGGGGGATCAGCCCCAGCATTTT.

The genes are TRBV10-2 and TRBJ2-7, with D possibly matching TRBD1 (6 bases). V was pared by 4 bases and J by 5 bases, with 12 bases between. The germline CDR1 and CDR2 sequences are WSHSY and SAAADI. The CDR3 length is 13 residues. The CDR3 protein is CASSVGHPDEQYF. The CDR3 DNA sequence: TGCGCCAGCAGTGTGGGACACCCGGACGAGCAGTACTTC.